The next 25 T cell receptor beta chains were all read from a single sample in a study of blood T cell repertoires in COVID-19. Profiling relied on immunoSEQ multiplex PCR, and the TCRdb table lists in-frame clones only, not all of them. This sample has about 100,000 clones, with 87% found just once. Sequenced input: peripheral blood. All receptors derive from a man aged 30 to 45 in a cohort sampled during active COVID-19.

The chain joins TRBV9 to TRBJ1-1, with 9 positions matching TRBD1. Losses at the gene ends were 4 bases for V and 1 base for J; bases not matched to a gene: 8. Germline V gene lookup returns CDR1 SGDLS and CDR2 YYNGEE. The CDR3 is 16 residues long. For the CDR3, the DNA is TGTGCCAGCAGCCTCAGGGGGACAGGGCCGAACACTGAAGCTTTCTTT. It specifies CASSLRGTGPNTEAFF.

V usage is TRBV7-9 and J usage is TRBJ1-1; 9 nucleotides match TRBD1. CDR1 and CDR2 from the germline V gene are SEHNR and FQNEAQ (reference sequence). V gave up 3 bases and J gave up 4 bases; unmatched junction bases: 3. The CDR3 is made up of 14 amino acids. The CDR3 coding sequence is TGTGCCAGCAGCTTCGGACAGGGGACCACTGAAGCTTTCTTT. This codes for CASSFGQGTTEAFF.

This clone was observed a single time. This chain uses TRBV6-5 with TRBJ1-2, with D possibly TRBD1 on 6 matching bases. Deletions cut 6 bases from V and 4 bases from J, with 12 bases between. The CDR3 runs to 13 residues. The V gene's germline CDR1 is MNHEY and CDR2 SVGAGI. The CDR3 reads CASRGGGSYGYTF. As DNA, the CDR3 is TGTGCCAGCAGAGGGGGAGGGAGCTATGGCTACACCTTC.

The CDR3, as DNA: TGCGCCAGCAGCAAGGGAGGGGCGCGAGAGACCCAGTACTTC. Protein: CASSKGGARETQYF. The chain joins TRBV4-1 to TRBJ2-5; 7 nucleotides line up with TRBD2. Germline CDR1 and CDR2: MGHRA and YSYEKL. V was pared by 5 bases and J by 4 bases, with 7 bases of the junction left unmatched. This CDR3 region has 14 residues.

The rearrangement joins TRBV27 to TRBJ1-1; 12 bases align to TRBD1. CDR1 is MNHEY and CDR2 is SMNVEV in the germline V gene (reference sequence). This CDR3 comprises 16 residues. Losses at the gene ends were 3 bases for V and 4 bases for J; bases not matched to a gene: 6. The CDR3 here is CASSLPGQGAATEAFF. The CDR3 nucleotides are TGTGCCAGCAGTTTGCCGGGACAGGGGGCGGCCACTGAAGCTTTCTTT.

The chain carries TRBV4-3 and TRBJ2-1; no definite D call. This CDR3 contains 12 residues. V lost 2 bases and J lost 5, with 4 bases in between. Germline CDR1 reads LGHNA; CDR2 reads YSLEER. The DNA of the CDR3 is TGCGCCAGCAGCCAATCGGACAATGAGCAGTTCTTC. Translation: CASSQSDNEQFF.

The rearrangement links TRBV7-3 to TRBJ1-1; no clear D gene. The germline CDR1 and CDR2 sequences are SGHTA and FQGTGA. The CDR3 has 13 amino acids. V was shortened by 3 bases and J by 0 bases, with 5 bases between the two germline ends. CDR3 region: CASSFQVNTEAFF. Written as DNA, the CDR3 is TGTGCCAGCAGCTTTCAGGTGAACACTGAAGCTTTCTTT. The whole variable domain, filled in from reference TRBV7-3 and TRBJ1-1, reads GAGVSQTPSNKVTEKGKYVELRCDPISGHTALYWYRQSLGQGPEFLIYFQGTGAADDSGLPNDRFFAVRPEGSVSTLKIQRTERGDSAVYLCASSFQVNTEAFFGQGTRLTVV.

V and J are TRBV27 and TRBJ1-5; the match to TRBD1 covers 7 bases. V shed 2 bases and J 4 bases; nucleotides not matched to a gene: 5. CDR1 and CDR2 (germline): MNHEY, SMNVEV (reference sequence). This CDR3 is built from 15 residues. The CDR3 here is CASSLVQGPNQPQHF. In DNA form, the CDR3 reads TGTGCCAGCAGTTTAGTACAGGGGCCAAATCAGCCCCAGCATTTT.

This clone was seen only once. This chain links TRBV30 with TRBJ1-5; 8 bases line up with TRBD1. Germline loops: CDR1 GTSNPN, CDR2 SVGIG (reference sequence). With 0 bases clipped from V and 5 bases from J, the junction kept 3 bases outside the gene matches. There are 14 residues in the CDR3. CDR3 DNA sequence: TGTGCCTGGAGTGTACAGGGGGGGCATCAGCCCCAGCATTTT. Its translation: CAWSVQGGHQPQHF.

The J gene is TRBJ1-4, the V gene TRBV24-1; the D gene is possibly TRBD1 (5 bases). This CDR3 is built from 15 residues. Germline CDR1 and CDR2: KGHDR and SFDVKD. With 4 bases removed from V and 3 bases from J, the gap between germline ends came to 11 bases. The CDR3 loop reads CATSDPTESNEKLFF. The DNA of the CDR3 is TGTGCCACCAGTGACCCGACAGAGTCTAATGAAAAACTGTTTTTT.

CDR3 amino acids: CASSFGTGLLEQFF. The CDR3, as DNA: TGTGCCAGCAGTTTTGGGACAGGGTTGCTTGAGCAGTTCTTC. V usage is TRBV27 and J usage is TRBJ2-1; TRBD1 matches at 9 bases. Germline V gives CDR1 MNHEY, CDR2 SMNVEV (reference sequence). This CDR3 has 14 residues. The trim removed 3 bases at V and 9 bases at J, leaving 6 bases unmatched.

This clone was picked up a small number of times. This rearrangement joins TRBV5-4 to TRBJ1-2; perhaps TRBD1 as D (6 bases). Trimming took off 0 bases at V and 6 bases at J, with 18 bases between the two ends. From germline, CDR1 is SGHNT and CDR2 YYREEE (reference sequence). The CDR3 spans 16 residues. The CDR3 DNA reads TGTGCCAGCAGCTTGGGGATCGGCAGGGGAGTACATGGCTACACCTTC. Its translation is CASSLGIGRGVHGYTF.

This rearrangement joins TRBV19 to TRBJ1-4, with D hard to call. Germline CDR1 is LNHDA and CDR2 is SQIVND (reference sequence). The CDR3 has 13 amino acids. V was cut by 10 bases and J by 6 bases, with 15 bases left in between. The chain's CDR3 is CATARGGDEKLFF. DNA of the CDR3: TGTGCCACCGCACGGGGTGGAGATGAAAAACTGTTTTTT.

The chain couples TRBV29-1 to TRBJ2-3; 7 bases match TRBD2. The trim removed 8 bases at V and 5 bases at J, leaving 13 bases unmatched. The CDR3 sequence is 14 residues long. Per the germline V gene, CDR1 is SQVTM and CDR2 is ANQGSEA. CDR3 in amino acids: CSPEARLAGDTQYF. CDR3 DNA sequence: TGCAGCCCCGAGGCGAGACTAGCAGGAGATACGCAGTATTTT.

This clone was seen a handful of times. The identical CDR3 is also encoded by other nucleotide sequences in the sample. The gene calls are TRBV27 and TRBJ2-7, with 9 bases that match TRBD1. This CDR3 region has 14 residues. Unmatched junction bases numbered 4, after V lost 3 bases and J lost 4 bases. The germline gives CDR1 MNHEY, CDR2 SMNVEV (reference sequence). The CDR3 protein is CASSFRDRAYEQYF. In DNA form, the CDR3 reads TGTGCCAGCAGTTTCCGGGACAGGGCTTACGAGCAGTACTTC.

The chain combines TRBV28 with TRBJ1-4; TRBD1 might be the D (6 bases). The length of the CDR3 is 12 residues. From germline, CDR1 is MDHEN and CDR2 SYDVKM. V lost 7 bases and J 8 bases, leaving 11 bases between the germline ends. CDR3 bases: TGTGCCAGCACAGGGGTTGGCGAAAAACTGTTTTTT. Amino acid sequence: CASTGVGEKLFF.

This clone appeared a few times. The chain employs TRBV18 and TRBJ2-3, with D perhaps TRBD2 (6 bases). CDR1 is KGHSH and CDR2 is LQKENI in the germline V gene. This CDR3 is built from 15 residues. The V end was cut by 1 base, the J end by 4 bases, with 12 bases between. The CDR3 DNA follows: TGTGCCAGCTCACCACGGGAGGCCCCCCCAGATACGCAGTATTTT. Amino acid sequence: CASSPREAPPDTQYF.

V is TRBV10-3 and J is TRBJ2-5; 13 nucleotides match TRBD2. J lost 2 bases, V lost 4 bases, and 7 bases had no gene match. This CDR3 spans 17 amino acids. CDR1 ENHRY and CDR2 SYGVKD come from the germline V gene. CDR3 coding DNA: TGTGCCATCAGTGGCGGACTAGCGGGGGCCTCACAAGAGACCCAGTACTTC. Translation gives CAISGGLAGASQETQYF.

The chain uses TRBV28 and TRBJ2-1; 10 bases line up with TRBD1. V lost 4 bases and J lost 10; bases outside the gene matches: 13. CDR3 length: 16 amino acids. In germline, CDR1 is MDHEN, CDR2 SYDVKM. In DNA, the CDR3 is TGTGCCAGCAGTTCGTCCGGGACAGGGGATTTTTTCGAGCAGTTCTTC. This codes for CASSSSGTGDFFEQFF.

V usage is TRBV10-3 and J usage is TRBJ1-1, with a weak D call TRBD1 (5 bases). Looked up from germline, CDR1 is ENHRY and CDR2 is SYGVKD. The CDR3 totals 15 residues. Trimming pared 5 bases from V and 1 base from J, leaving 14 bases between. The DNA of the CDR3 is TGTGCCATCAGTCAGAGGACAAGCGAGAACACTGAAGCTTTCTTT. This codes for CAISQRTSENTEAFF.

The chain combines TRBV5-4 with TRBJ1-6, with 10 bases lining up with TRBD1. The ends lost 3 bases at V and 14 bases at J; junction bases unmatched: 8. The CDR3 spans 14 residues. The germline V gene has CDR1 SGHNT and CDR2 YYREEE (reference sequence). The CDR3 coding sequence is TGTGCCAGCAGCTCCGGGACAGGGGACTTCACCCTCCACTTT. This codes for CASSSGTGDFTLHF.

V gene TRBV12-3 or TRBV12-4 combines with J gene TRBJ1-1; D is uncertain. The CDR3 runs to 13 residues. Between the trimmed V and J ends, which lost 6 bases and 3 bases, there was a span of 11 bases. The CDR3, as DNA: TGTGCCAGCAGCCCCTTGGAGGACACTGAAGCTTTCTTT. Translation: CASSPLEDTEAFF.

The chain joins TRBV12-5 to TRBJ2-1, with 8 bases lining up with TRBD1. With 6 bases clipped from V and 5 bases from J, the junction kept 9 bases outside the gene matches. The germline V gene encodes CDR1 LGHNT and CDR2 FRNRAP. CDR3 length: 15 amino acids. CDR3 in amino acids: CASGPGQGYNNEQFF. Written as DNA, the CDR3 is TGTGCTAGTGGGCCCGGACAGGGATATAACAATGAGCAGTTCTTC.

J is TRBJ2-7 and V is TRBV27; TRBD2 agrees at 13 bases. Unmatched junction bases numbered 4, after V lost 4 bases and J lost 1 base. The CDR3 is 16 amino acids. CDR1 and CDR2 (germline): MNHEY, SMNVEV (reference sequence). The CDR3 reads CASSSRTSGRSYEQYF. CDR3 nucleotides: TGTGCCAGCAGTTCCCGGACTAGCGGGAGATCCTACGAGCAGTACTTC.

The chain recombines TRBV7-3 with TRBJ2-3; TRBD2 agrees at 7 bases. This CDR3 contains 15 residues. Germline V gene data show CDR1 as SGHTA and CDR2 as FQGTGA. The V segment lost 2 bases and the J segment 10 bases; nucleotides outside the gene matches: 12. CDR3 sequence (DNA): TGTGCCAGCAGCTTACAGGCTAGCGGTACTCTGCCGCAGTATTTT. Its translation is CASSLQASGTLPQYF.